This TCR beta chain was captured by sequencing in a study of T-cell reconstitution after alpha-beta-depleted transplantation in children. Study conclusions and caveats: Several hundred expanded graft clones reportedly gave rise to the alpha-beta T cells present about two months after transplant. Some patients' high day-60 TCRbeta diversity was traced to surviving recipient T cells and thymic progenitors.

Preparation of the TCRbeta library used unique molecular identifiers. TCRdb analysed the PCR reads with MiXCR anew, one entry per CDR3 protein. Here the sample spans about 980,000 distinct CDR3 sequences, roughly 31% being singletons. The germline gives CDR1 SNHLY, CDR2 FYNNEI. V lost 7 bases and J lost 0, with 11 bases in between. This CDR3 comprises 14 residues. On this clonotype: Antigen unknown.

J is TRBJ2-3 and V is TRBV2; no clear D. Source: PBMCs, mostly from graft donor cells, taken 360 days after TCRalphabeta/CD19-depleted stem cell transplant. The clonotype was recovered from a boy under three years old who had a stem cell transplant for SCID, so the T cells may come from the graft donor. The CDR3 sequence is CASTRSTSTDTQYF. The CDR3 nucleotides are TGTGCCAGCACCCGCAGCACGAGCACAGATACGCAGTATTTT. The full variable domain, completed using reference TRBV2 and TRBJ2-3, is EPEVTQTPSHQVTQMGQEVILRCVPISNHLYFYWYRQILGQKVEFLVSFYNNEISEKSEIFDDQFSVERPDGSNFTLKIRSTKLEDSAMYFCASTRSTSTDTQYFGPGTRLTVL.